One TCR beta chain is described in this entry. No antigen is known for it. A universal primer site was created by template switching, with the cDNA bearing unique molecular identifiers. Each CDR3 protein gets one entry after TCRdb re-called the 5' RACE reads with MiXCR. Of 260,000 or so distinct CDR3 sequences in the sample, roughly 7.5% were seen once. V gave up 4 bases and J gave up 4 bases, with 8 bases separating them. The CDR3 loop spans 13 amino acids. Per the germline V gene, CDR1 is SGHKS and CDR2 is YYEKEE (reference sequence). This sample stems from a study of identical twins. Study-wide results and limits: In cord blood, abundant beta clonotypes had fewer insertions; memory showed no trend. Beta out-of-frame sequences showed weaker excess sharing between twins.

The sample was also reused in another study, on yellow fever vaccine responses in identical twins. That source adds: The T cell response to vaccination in identical twins was reportedly partly convergent and partly personalized.

The specimen was CD8+ T cells sorted from blood. This clonotype was obtained from a woman between 18 and 29 years old in good health. V and J are TRBV5-5 and TRBJ2-2, with D possibly matching TRBD1 (6 bases). This CDR3 is CASSTDSTGELFF. CDR3 in DNA: TGTGCCAGCAGCACGGACAGCACCGGGGAGCTGTTTTTT.